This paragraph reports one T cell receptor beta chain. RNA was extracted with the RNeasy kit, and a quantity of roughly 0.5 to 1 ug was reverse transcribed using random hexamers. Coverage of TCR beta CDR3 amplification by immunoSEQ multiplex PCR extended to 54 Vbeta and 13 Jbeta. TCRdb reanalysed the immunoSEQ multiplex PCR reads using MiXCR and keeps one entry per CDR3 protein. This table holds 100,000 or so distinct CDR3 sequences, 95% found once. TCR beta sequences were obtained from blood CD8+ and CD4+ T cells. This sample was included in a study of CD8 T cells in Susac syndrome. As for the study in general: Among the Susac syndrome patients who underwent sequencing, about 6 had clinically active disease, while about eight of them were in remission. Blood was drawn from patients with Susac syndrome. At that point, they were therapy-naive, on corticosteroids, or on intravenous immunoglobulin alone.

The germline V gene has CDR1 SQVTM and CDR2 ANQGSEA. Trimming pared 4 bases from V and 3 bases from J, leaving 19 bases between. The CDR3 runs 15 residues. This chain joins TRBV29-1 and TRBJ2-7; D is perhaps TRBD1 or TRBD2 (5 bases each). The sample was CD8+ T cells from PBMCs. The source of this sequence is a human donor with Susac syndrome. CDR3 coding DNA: TGCAGCGTTGGATTCCAGGGACGGTCCCTCTACGAGCAGTACTTC. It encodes CSVGFQGRSLYEQYF.